A single sample gave rise to the 2 T cell receptor beta chains below, sequenced in a study of T cells in tumors after PD-1 blockade. Assay: immunoSEQ multiplex PCR; the TCRdb copy retains only in-frame clones and omits some. The sample consists of about 3,800 clones, about three fifths of them appearing once. Here the sequenced sample was tumor tissue, taken after anti-PD-1 treatment. The receptors come from a human donor with cutaneous squamous cell carcinoma.

The chain combines TRBV6-5 with TRBJ1-3, with unresolved D. Trimming stripped 3 bases from V and 9 bases from J, with 6 bases between. The CDR3 contains 11 residues. The germline gives CDR1 MNHEY, CDR2 SVGAGI. The CDR3: CASSYGGTIYF. In DNA, the CDR3 is TGTGCCAGCAGTTATGGAGGCACCATATATTTT.

The V call is TRBV7-9, the J call TRBJ1-1; 9 bases agree with TRBD1. Losses at the gene ends were 5 bases for V and 2 bases for J; bases not matched to a gene: 3. The CDR3 has 14 amino acids. Germline-derived CDR1 and CDR2 are SEHNR and FQNEAQ (reference sequence). CDR3 nucleotide sequence: TGTGCCAGCAGCGCAACAGGGGGCAACACTGAAGCTTTCTTT. Translation gives CASSATGGNTEAFF.